This T cell receptor beta chain came from a study of shared clonotypes between healthy human individuals. The wider study: The study enrolled two women and a few men aged 18 to 49. The plates for each donor numbered three CD4 naive, three CD4 memory, two CD8 naive and one CD8 memory.

Study conclusions and caveats: Naive subsets generally exceeded memory subsets in estimated richness.

For this clone: As yet, its antigen is unknown.

V dropped 3 bases and J dropped 7 bases, with 24 bases sitting between them. Germline V gene sequence: CDR1 GTSNPN, CDR2 SVGIG (reference sequence). The CDR3 is 16 residues long. Genomic DNA per cell subset filled all wells of several immunoSEQ plates. Repertoires were generated with immunoSEQ multiplex PCR, while TCRdb's copy carries only in-frame clones and drops some. Among over a million clones listed, roughly 74% were seen once. Sequenced sample: memory CD4+ T cells from PBMCs. Subset in this sample: CD45RA-negative fraction. The sequence derives from a man aged 18 to 35 in good health. Some clones in this sample may be carry-over from other donors' samples. The chain carries TRBV30 and TRBJ1-2; no firm D call. As DNA, the CDR3 is TGTGCCTGGAGGTCCTCGTTGGGCAAGCGGGCGAGTGGCTACACCTTC. This encodes CAWRSSLGKRASGYTF.